A single TCR beta chain is shown here with its context. The antigen remains undetermined. These data belong to a study of T cell repertoires in cytomegalovirus infection. For the study at large: Selection of CMV epitopes for the study included recently identified HLA-C-restricted and well-studied HLA-B-restricted ones. Public TCR beta signatures were indicative of both CMV infection and a matching HLA type.

TCRdb recomputed calls from the reads with MiXCR, one row per CDR3 protein. The data contain about 920,000 distinct CDR3 sequences, roughly a third of them singletons. Findings of the study overall: Ex vivo, HLA-C-restricted CMV-specific TCR beta clonotypes prevailed over the rest of the response.

With 1 base removed from V and 0 bases from J, the gap between germline ends came to 10 bases. CDR1 and CDR2 (germline): MNHNS, SASEGT. This CDR3 is 17 amino acids long. The chain uses TRBV6-1 and TRBJ1-6; D call uncertain. The clonotype comes from a human donor in good health (CMV status not recorded). Some clones in this sample may be carry-over from other donors' samples. The sample was cultured CD8+ T cells from PBMCs, taken from culture after CMV antigen stimulation. The CDR3 DNA follows: TGTGCCAGCAGTGAAGATAGTCTCGGCTCCTATAATTCACCCCTCCACTTT. Its protein product is CASSEDSLGSYNSPLHF.